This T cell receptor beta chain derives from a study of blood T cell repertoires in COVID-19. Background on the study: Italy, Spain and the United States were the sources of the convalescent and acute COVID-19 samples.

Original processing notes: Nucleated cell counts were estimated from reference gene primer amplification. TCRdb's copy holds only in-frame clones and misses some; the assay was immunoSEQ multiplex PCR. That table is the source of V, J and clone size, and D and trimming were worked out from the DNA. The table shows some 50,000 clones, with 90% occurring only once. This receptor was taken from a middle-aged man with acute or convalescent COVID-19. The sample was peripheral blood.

The CDR3 sequence: CASSPGNNSPLHF. As DNA, the CDR3 is TGTGCCAGTAGCCCCGGGAATAATTCACCCCTCCACTTT. V and J are TRBV19 and TRBJ1-6, with D hard to call. Trimming left V 6 bases short and J 5 bases short, with 8 bases between. The germline gives CDR1 LNHDA, CDR2 SQIVND (reference sequence). This CDR3 region has 13 residues.